This T cell receptor (beta chain) was found in a study of blood T cell repertoires in COVID-19. Study summary: COVID-19 samples from acute and convalescent phases originated in the United States, Italy and Spain. Sources were T cells, B-cell-depleted T cells, or PBMCs; the material itself was cDNA or gDNA.

This CDR3 is built from 15 residues. CDR1 and CDR2 (germline): SGHTA, FQGNSA. The V gene end was trimmed by 5 bases and the J gene end by 2 bases; junction bases not matched to a gene: 6. A single count supports this clone. Original methodology: Scientists estimated how many nucleated cells there were by amplifying reference gene primers. TCRdb keeps only in-frame clones here, not all; method: immunoSEQ multiplex PCR. Clone size and V and J calls were adopted from that table, with D and trimming inferred from the DNA. In the table there are fewer than 250,000 clones, approximately 81% of which are singletons.

The gene calls are TRBV7-2 and TRBJ1-2, with 9 bases that match TRBD1. This TCR derives from a woman of 80 years or more with acute or convalescent COVID-19. The sequenced sample consisted of peripheral blood. The CDR3 DNA reads as TGTGCCAGCAGCCTCATCGGGACAGGGAACTATGGCTACACCTTC. Translated: CASSLIGTGNYGYTF.